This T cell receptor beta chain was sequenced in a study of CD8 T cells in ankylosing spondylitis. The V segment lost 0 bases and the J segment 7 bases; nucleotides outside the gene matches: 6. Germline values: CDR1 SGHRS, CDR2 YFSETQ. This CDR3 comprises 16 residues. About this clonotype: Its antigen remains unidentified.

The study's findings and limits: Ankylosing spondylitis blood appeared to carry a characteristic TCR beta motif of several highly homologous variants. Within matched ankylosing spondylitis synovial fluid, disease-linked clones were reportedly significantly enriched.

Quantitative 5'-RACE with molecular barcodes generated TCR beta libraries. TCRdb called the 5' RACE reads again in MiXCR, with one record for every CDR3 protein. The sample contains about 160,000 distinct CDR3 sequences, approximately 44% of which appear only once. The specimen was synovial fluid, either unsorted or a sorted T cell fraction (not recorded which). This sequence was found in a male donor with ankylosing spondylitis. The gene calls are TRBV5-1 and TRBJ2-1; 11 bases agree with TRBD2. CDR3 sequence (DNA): TGCGCCAGCAGCTTGGCCAGGTCTAGCGGGGGGAATGAGCAGTTCTTC. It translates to CASSLARSSGGNEQFF.